One sample yielded the 29 T cell receptor beta chains listed below, sequenced in a study of blood T cell repertoires in COVID-19. Profiled with immunoSEQ multiplex PCR; TCRdb holds only in-frame clones, not every one. The sample has roughly 230,000 clones; around 82% are singletons. Sequencing was carried out using peripheral blood. Every receptor here comes from a man aged 35 to 55 with active or convalescent COVID-19.

The V and J genes are TRBV4-3 and TRBJ1-2, with 7 nucleotides matching TRBD1. The CDR3 sequence is 16 residues long. CDR1 LGHNA and CDR2 YSLEER come from the germline V gene. V lost 3 bases and J lost 6; bases outside the gene matches: 13. In nucleotides, the CDR3 is TGCGCCAGCAGCCACCTCCCAGGGGGAAGGGGCGATGGCTACACCTTC. As protein: CASSHLPGGRGDGYTF.

The gene calls are TRBV14 and TRBJ1-2, with 7 positions matching TRBD1. The CDR3 runs 14 residues. Germline V gene sequence: CDR1 SGHDN, CDR2 FVKESK. Trimming cost V 4 bases and J 6 bases; bases outside gene matches: 8. The CDR3 sequence: CASSLLGTDDGYTF. The CDR3 bases are TGTGCCAGCAGCCTCCTCGGGACAGATGATGGCTACACCTTC. Full variable domain (rest looked up from reference TRBV14 and TRBJ1-2): EAGVTQFPSHSVIEKGQTVTLRCDPISGHDNLYWYRRVMGKEIKFLLHFVKESKQDESGMPNNRFLAERTGGTYSTLKVQPAELEDSGVYFCASSLLGTDDGYTFGSGTRLTVV.

This clone was seen a handful of times. The chain has TRBV5-1 and TRBJ1-1; no definite D call. V was trimmed by 2 bases and J by 7 bases, leaving 9 bases between them. This CDR3 is 12 amino acids long. The germline V gene encodes CDR1 SGHRS and CDR2 YFSETQ. The CDR3 DNA reads TGCGCCAGCAGCTTCGGGGAAGGTGAAGCTTTCTTT. Translated: CASSFGEGEAFF.

The chain carries TRBV10-2 and TRBJ2-6; 10 nucleotides agree with TRBD1. The CDR3 loop spans 17 amino acids. Trimming at V came to 4 bases and at J to 0 bases, leaving 3 bases not matched to a gene. In germline, CDR1 is WSHSY, CDR2 SAAADI. CDR3 sequence: CASSGDRGNSGANVLTF. In DNA, the CDR3 is TGCGCCAGCAGTGGGGACAGGGGTAACTCTGGGGCCAACGTCCTGACTTTC.

The chain is built from TRBV4-3 and TRBJ2-7; maybe TRBD1 (5 bases). Trimming pared 0 bases from V and 3 bases from J, leaving 15 bases between. In germline, CDR1 is LGHNA, CDR2 YSLEER. The CDR3 is 16 residues long. Written as DNA, the CDR3 is TGCGCCAGCAGCCAAGACACGCAGGGTCTTGGCTACGAGCAGTACTTC. Protein sequence: CASSQDTQGLGYEQYF.

This chain links TRBV2 with TRBJ1-2, with no clear D. V dropped 6 bases and J dropped 11 bases, with 25 bases sitting between them. The germline V gene has CDR1 SNHLY and CDR2 FYNNEI. The CDR3 is made up of 15 amino acids. The chain's CDR3 is CASREYRTDPGRYTF. The DNA of the CDR3 is TGTGCCAGCAGGGAATATAGGACGGACCCGGGGAGGTACACCTTC.

The sample holds a few counts of this clone. The chain is built from TRBV3-1 (or the pseudogene TRBV3-2) and TRBJ1-3, with a possible D match to TRBD1 (5 bases). V was clipped by 4 bases and J by 2 bases, with 15 bases between them. The CDR3 consists of 16 residues. Per the germline V gene, CDR1 is LGHDT and CDR2 is YNNKEL (reference sequence). CDR3 in amino acids: CASSLSSQAPGNTIYF. In DNA, the CDR3 is TGTGCCAGCAGCCTAAGCTCACAGGCCCCTGGAAACACCATATATTTT.

V is TRBV7-2 and J is TRBJ1-5, with TRBD1 as a possible D gene (5 bases). Germline loops: CDR1 SGHTA, CDR2 FQGNSA. The CDR3 spans 15 residues. V lost 3 bases and J 3 bases, leaving 12 bases between the germline ends. DNA for the CDR3: TGTGCCAGCAGCTTGAACCAGGGTCTCAATCAGCCCCAGCATTTT. Its protein product is CASSLNQGLNQPQHF. Based on the CDR3 plus reference TRBV7-2 and TRBJ1-5, the full variable domain is GAGVSQSPSNKVTEKGKDVELRCDPISGHTALYWYRQSLGQGLEFLIYFQGNSAPDKSGLPSDRFSAERTGGSVSTLTIQRTQQEDSAVYLCASSLNQGLNQPQHFGDGTRLSIL.

This clone was seen a few times. The chain carries TRBV5-1 and TRBJ1-1; D is uncertain. With 0 bases removed from V and 5 bases from J, the gap between germline ends came to 14 bases. The CDR3 spans 15 residues. Germline V CDR1 and CDR2: SGHRS, YFSETQ. The CDR3 DNA reads as TGCGCCAGCAGCTTGGCCACCGGGAGAGGGACTGAAGCTTTCTTT. Protein sequence: CASSLATGRGTEAFF.

This chain joins TRBV7-3 and TRBJ2-2; 7 positions agree with TRBD1. The trim removed 4 bases at V and 4 bases at J, leaving 6 bases unmatched. Germline V gene lookup returns CDR1 SGHTA and CDR2 FQGTGA. The CDR3 is 15 amino acids. The CDR3 DNA sequence: TGTGCCAGCAGCTATACAGGGGCCGGCACCGGGGAGCTGTTTTTT. As protein: CASSYTGAGTGELFF.

The chain couples TRBV9 to TRBJ2-1, with D uncertain. V was pared by 4 bases and J by 10 bases, with 12 bases between. From germline, CDR1 is SGDLS and CDR2 YYNGEE. This CDR3 comprises 12 residues. Here the CDR3 reads CASSLNSREQFF. CDR3 in DNA: TGTGCCAGCAGCCTTAACAGCCGAGAGCAGTTCTTC.

The chain combines TRBV11-3 with TRBJ1-2, with D possibly TRBD1 on 5 matching bases. Trimming cost V 5 bases and J 6 bases, with 13 bases left between them. The CDR3 extends over 13 amino acids. Germline assignment: CDR1 SGHNT and CDR2 YENEEA. The CDR3 here is CASSQDSLHGYTF. CDR3 nucleotide sequence: TGTGCCAGCAGCCAAGACAGTCTACATGGCTACACCTTC.

The V gene is TRBV9, the J gene TRBJ1-3; the D gene is possibly TRBD1 (6 bases). Germline values: CDR1 SGDLS, CDR2 YYNGEE. Trimming took 3 bases from V and 1 from J, leaving 8 bases between them. This CDR3 contains 14 residues. CDR3 in amino acids: CASSEGGSGNTIYF. In DNA, the CDR3 is TGTGCCAGCAGCGAGGGGGGGTCTGGAAACACCATATATTTT.

The rearrangement links TRBV9 to TRBJ2-6; a weak D match, TRBD1 (6 bases). The CDR3 is 16 residues long. The V gene's germline CDR1 is SGDLS and CDR2 YYNGEE. V was cut by 4 bases and J by 2 bases, with 13 bases left in between. CDR3 nucleotides: TGTGCCAGCAGCCGGGACATAAGTGCTGGGGCCAACGTCCTGACTTTC. Translation gives CASSRDISAGANVLTF.

This chain uses TRBV6-4 with TRBJ2-1, with 16 bases fitting TRBD2. The CDR3 runs to 20 residues. The junction had 12 bases not matched to a gene; V was cut back by 2 bases and J by 5 bases. CDR1 MRHNA and CDR2 SNTAGT come from the germline V gene. The CDR3 DNA sequence: TGTGCCAGCAGTGACCCGGGACTAGCGGGAGGGATTGGTCAGAACAATGAGCAGTTCTTC. This sequence encodes CASSDPGLAGGIGQNNEQFF.

This chain joins TRBV7-3 and TRBJ2-1, with 13 positions matching TRBD2. V lost 4 bases, J lost 7 bases, and 4 bases stayed unmatched. The CDR3 is 15 amino acids. Per germline, CDR1 SGHTA and CDR2 FQGTGA. CDR3 loop: CASSSGLAGANEQFF. CDR3 coding DNA: TGTGCCAGCAGCTCAGGACTAGCGGGGGCTAATGAGCAGTTCTTC. Full variable domain (remainder filled in from reference TRBV7-3 and TRBJ2-1): GAGVSQTPSNKVTEKGKYVELRCDPISGHTALYWYRQSLGQGPEFLIYFQGTGAADDSGLPNDRFFAVRPEGSVSTLKIQRTERGDSAVYLCASSSGLAGANEQFFGPGTRLTVL.

The sample holds one count of this clone. This chain joins TRBV6-2 or TRBV6-3 and TRBJ2-6, with a tentative D call TRBD1 (6 bases). This CDR3 spans 18 amino acids. V was clipped by 5 bases and J by 0 bases, with 17 bases between them. Germline-derived CDR1 and CDR2 are MNHEY and SVGEGT. The CDR3: CASSETGTLSSGANVLTF. As DNA, the CDR3 is TGTGCCAGCAGTGAGACAGGAACGTTATCCTCTGGGGCCAACGTCCTGACTTTC.

A remark on this clone: The sample contains more than one DNA sequence encoding this CDR3. V and J are TRBV4-3 and TRBJ2-7; D is perhaps TRBD2 (5 bases). Trimming left V 0 bases short and J 0 bases short, with 6 bases between. CDR1 LGHNA and CDR2 YSLEER come from the germline V gene. The CDR3 loop spans 14 amino acids. In nucleotides, the CDR3 is TGCGCCAGCAGCCAAGATCGGGGCTCCTACGAGCAGTACTTC. It is translated as CASSQDRGSYEQYF.

V and J are TRBV29-1 and TRBJ1-2, with TRBD1 matching over 10 bases. J lost 5 bases, V lost 3 bases, and 3 bases had no gene match. Germline CDR1 reads SQVTM; CDR2 reads ANQGSEA. CDR3 length equals 13 residues. The CDR3 protein is CSVDGTGVYGYTF. The CDR3 DNA follows: TGCAGCGTTGACGGGACAGGGGTTTATGGCTACACCTTC.

This clone was recorded only once. This same CDR3 is encoded by further DNA sequences in the sample. The chain couples TRBV18 to TRBJ1-1; 8 bases are shared with TRBD1. Germline loops: CDR1 KGHSH, CDR2 LQKENI. Trimming took 1 base from V and 10 from J; bases not matched to a gene: 2. This CDR3 comprises 12 residues. The DNA of the CDR3 is TGTGCCAGCTCACCACTAGGACAGGGAGCTTTCTTT. Residues: CASSPLGQGAFF.

The count of this clone is one. The CDR3 nucleotides read TGTGCCAGCAGCTTTTGGGGAGCGGGGCATGACGAGCAGTACTTC. Residues: CASSFWGAGHDEQYF. The chain employs TRBV7-9 and TRBJ2-7; 7 bases align to TRBD2. V was pared by 3 bases and J by 5 bases, with 10 bases of the junction left unmatched. The CDR3 loop spans 15 amino acids. Germline CDR1 and CDR2: SEHNR and FQNEAQ (reference sequence).

The table lists this clone with a count of one. The chain joins TRBV7-9 to TRBJ2-2; TRBD2 might be the D (6 bases). Germline V gene lookup returns CDR1 SEHNR and CDR2 FQNEAQ (reference sequence). Trimming removed 1 base at V and 0 bases at J, with 12 bases between. This CDR3 has 17 amino acids. CDR3 in amino acids: CASSLVKGGSNTGELFF. CDR3 bases: TGTGCCAGCAGCTTAGTAAAGGGAGGATCGAACACCGGGGAGCTGTTTTTT.

The V call is TRBV5-1, the J call TRBJ2-1; 10 bases align to TRBD2. After removal of 4 bases from V and 5 bases from J, the junction contained 3 bases not matched to a gene. The CDR3 covers 14 residues. Germline V lookup: CDR1 SGHRS, CDR2 YFSETQ. The CDR3 nucleotides are TGCGCCAGCAGCAGCGGGAGGGCCCACAATGAGCAGTTCTTC. Its translation: CASSSGRAHNEQFF.

The rearrangement links TRBV7-2 to TRBJ2-7, with 8 bases aligning to TRBD1. Trimming took 6 bases from V and 2 from J; bases not matched to a gene: 3. This CDR3 contains 13 residues. Germline V lookup: CDR1 SGHTA, CDR2 FQGNSA. CDR3 region: CASRADRAYEQYF. DNA for the CDR3: TGTGCCAGCAGGGCGGACAGGGCCTACGAGCAGTACTTC.

The gene calls are TRBV2 and TRBJ1-2, with D possibly matching TRBD1 (6 bases). Deletions cut 4 bases from V and 4 bases from J, with 7 bases between. The CDR3 spans 12 residues. Germline CDR1 and CDR2: SNHLY and FYNNEI. CDR3 sequence (DNA): TGTGCCAGCAGTGGGACAGTCTATGGCTACACCTTC. It specifies CASSGTVYGYTF.

This clone was seen just once. The chain links TRBV15 to TRBJ2-2; D unresolved. This CDR3 region has 13 residues. Germline lookup yields CDR1 LNHNV and CDR2 YYDKDF (reference sequence). V lost 9 bases, J lost 0 bases, and 8 bases lay in between. The CDR3, as DNA: TGTGCCACAGGTACAGCGAACACCGGGGAGCTGTTTTTT. This gives the protein CATGTANTGELFF.

V gene TRBV28 combines with J gene TRBJ1-2; the D gene is possibly TRBD1 (5 bases). V dropped 3 bases and J dropped 6 bases, with 17 bases sitting between them. This CDR3 region has 15 residues. Germline-derived CDR1 and CDR2 are MDHEN and SYDVKM. The chain's CDR3 is CASSLDRQGPDGYTF. The CDR3 coding sequence is TGTGCCAGCAGTTTGGACCGCCAGGGTCCGGATGGCTACACCTTC.

V usage is TRBV30 and J usage is TRBJ1-5, with D unresolved. Deletions cut 3 bases from V and 3 bases from J, with 9 bases between. CDR3 length equals 13 residues. Germline lookup yields CDR1 GTSNPN and CDR2 SVGIG (reference sequence). The CDR3 DNA reads TGTGCCTGGAGCGTTTCCTACAATCAGCCCCAGCATTTT. Encoded protein: CAWSVSYNQPQHF.

Comment on this clone: The same CDR3 arises from other DNA sequences in this sample as well. The V gene is TRBV6-5, the J gene TRBJ1-5; 7 nucleotides line up with TRBD1. CDR3 length: 14 residues. V lost 0 bases, J lost 5 bases, and 1 base stayed unmatched. Germline CDR1 is MNHEY and CDR2 is SVGAGI. The CDR3 DNA reads as TGTGCCAGCAGTTACTCCACAGGGGATCAGCCCCAGCATTTT. It yields the protein CASSYSTGDQPQHF.